One and the same sample provided the 14 T cell receptor beta chains below, sequenced in a study of blood T cell repertoires in COVID-19. Method: immunoSEQ multiplex PCR; TCRdb's copy keeps in-frame clones and lacks some. This sample yields around 45,000 clones, of which 85% to 90% are seen a single time; about a tenth belongs to the top ten. The specimen sequenced was peripheral blood. The receptors derive from a human donor in a cohort sampled during active COVID-19.

V and J are TRBV6-5 and TRBJ2-7; weak D call: TRBD1 (5 bases). V shed 6 bases and J shed 2 bases, with 5 bases lying between them. CDR3 size: 11 residues. Germline CDR1 and CDR2: MNHEY and SVGAGI. DNA of the CDR3: TGTGCCAGCAGGGACACCTACGAGCAGTACTTC. The encoded protein is CASRDTYEQYF.

V gene TRBV7-6 combines with J gene TRBJ2-5, with D possibly being TRBD1 (6 bases). Germline assignment: CDR1 SGHVS and CDR2 FNYEAQ. The CDR3 has 15 amino acids. V lost 5 bases to trimming and J lost 2 bases, with 15 bases between them. CDR3 loop: CASSLQGNQQETQYF. CDR3 DNA: TGTGCCAGCAGCCTACAGGGAAACCAACAAGAGACCCAGTACTTC.

The gene calls are TRBV3-1 (or the pseudogene TRBV3-2) and TRBJ2-1, with 10 bases identical to TRBD2. The CDR3 consists of 16 residues. The V gene's germline CDR1 is LGHDT and CDR2 YNNKEL (reference sequence). Losses at the gene ends were 4 bases for V and 7 bases for J; bases not matched to a gene: 10. CDR3 nucleotide sequence: TGTGCCAGCAGCCCCAAGCGGGGGGGCTCCTTAAATGAGCAGTTCTTC. It is translated as CASSPKRGGSLNEQFF.

The J gene is TRBJ2-7, the V gene TRBV27; possible D gene TRBD2, 5 bases. The CDR3 length is 11 residues. Deletions cut 7 bases from V and 9 bases from J, with 13 bases between. The germline V gene encodes CDR1 MNHEY and CDR2 SMNVEV (reference sequence). The CDR3: CASTAVLGQYF. DNA of the CDR3: TGTGCCAGCACCGCCGTACTAGGGCAGTACTTC.

This rearrangement joins TRBV2 to TRBJ1-3; possible D gene TRBD1, 6 bases. The CDR3 runs to 15 residues. Trimming cost V 5 bases and J 0 bases, with 11 bases left between them. CDR1 and CDR2 from the germline V gene are SNHLY and FYNNEI. CDR3 amino acids: CASSPQGSSGNTIYF. The CDR3 DNA sequence: TGTGCCAGCAGTCCACAGGGAAGCTCTGGAAACACCATATATTTT.

The V and J genes are TRBV7-3 and TRBJ2-3, with 11 bases identical to TRBD2. The CDR3 runs to 15 residues. J lost 3 bases, V lost 5 bases, and 4 bases had no gene match. CDR1 and CDR2 from the germline V gene are SGHTA and FQGTGA. The CDR3 region has the DNA TGTGCCAGCAGCATTAGCGGGGGGGAGACAGATACGCAGTATTTT. This codes for CASSISGGETDTQYF.

The genes are TRBV5-1 and TRBJ2-1; 8 bases match TRBD2. The CDR3 is made up of 15 amino acids. J lost 5 bases, V lost 6 bases, and 10 bases had no gene match. CDR1 is SGHRS and CDR2 is YFSETQ in the germline V gene. CDR3 residues: CASTPFAGGNNEQFF. For the CDR3, the DNA is TGCGCCAGCACCCCATTCGCGGGGGGCAACAATGAGCAGTTCTTC.

This chain joins TRBV13 and TRBJ2-4; 8 bases agree with TRBD2. Unmatched junction bases numbered 10, after V lost 5 bases and J lost 4 bases. Germline values: CDR1 PRHDT, CDR2 FYEKMQ (reference sequence). This CDR3 is 16 amino acids long. The CDR3 region has the DNA TGTGCCAGCAGCCCCCCGGGGGGGGGCCTGAAAAACATTCAGTACTTC. This encodes CASSPPGGGLKNIQYF.

The chain has TRBV7-8 and TRBJ2-1; TRBD1 agrees at 11 bases. V gave up 5 bases and J gave up 4 bases; unmatched junction bases: 7. The CDR3 contains 16 residues. Germline CDR1 SGHVS, CDR2 FQNEAQ. CDR3: CASSTSGTGGYNEQFF. The CDR3 DNA reads TGTGCCAGCAGCACCTCCGGGACAGGGGGTTACAATGAGCAGTTCTTC. Variable domain in full (rest from reference TRBV7-8 and TRBJ2-1): GAGVSQSPRYKVAKRGQDVALRCDPISGHVSLFWYQQALGQGPEFLTYFQNEAQLDKSGLPSDRFFAERPEGSVSTLKIQRTQQEDSAVYLCASSTSGTGGYNEQFFGPGTRLTVL.

This chain connects TRBV11-3 to TRBJ1-1; maybe TRBD1 (5 bases). The V gene's germline CDR1 is SGHNT and CDR2 YENEEA. The CDR3 covers 13 residues. Trimming took off 0 bases at V and 8 bases at J, with 10 bases between the two ends. Here the CDR3 DNA reads TGTGCCAGCAGCTTAGACTTCAGGACAGAAGCTTTCTTT. Its translation: CASSLDFRTEAFF.

This clone occurred a few times. This chain links TRBV2 with TRBJ1-2, with TRBD1 identical over 11 bases. J was trimmed by 7 bases and V by 8 bases; bases with no gene match: 9. Looked up from germline, CDR1 is SNHLY and CDR2 is FYNNEI. The CDR3 sequence is 14 residues long. CDR3 loop: CASVMDRGLGGYTF. The CDR3 region has the DNA TGTGCCAGCGTAATGGACAGGGGGCTGGGTGGCTACACCTTC.

The chain has TRBV2 and TRBJ1-5; D is possibly TRBD1 (6 bases). The CDR3 is 20 residues long. CDR1 and CDR2 (germline): SNHLY, FYNNEI. The V end lost 4 bases, the J end lost 0 bases, and 25 bases lay between the germline ends. The CDR3 region is CASSASPRDTDRYSNQPQHF. DNA of the CDR3: TGTGCCAGCAGTGCTTCCCCCCGGGACACCGATAGATATAGCAATCAGCCCCAGCATTTT.

This clone is a singleton in its sample. The chain carries TRBV29-1 and TRBJ1-4; D may be TRBD1 (5 bases). CDR3 length: 14 residues. The V end lost 4 bases, the J end lost 0 bases, and 9 bases lay between the germline ends. The germline V gene encodes CDR1 SQVTM and CDR2 ANQGSEA. DNA for the CDR3: TGCAGCGTTGGCAGGGACTCAACTAATGAAAAACTGTTTTTT. Encoded protein: CSVGRDSTNEKLFF. The whole variable domain, filled in from reference TRBV29-1 and TRBJ1-4, reads SAVISQKPSRDICQRGTSLTIQCQVDSQVTMMFWYRQQPGQSLTLIATANQGSEATYESGFVIDKFPISRPNLTFSTLTVSNMSPEDSSIYLCSVGRDSTNEKLFFGSGTQLSVL.

J is TRBJ1-5 and V is TRBV9; weak D call: TRBD1 (6 bases). Germline values: CDR1 SGDLS, CDR2 YYNGEE. The CDR3 has 14 amino acids. Trimming pared 0 bases from V and 6 bases from J, leaving 10 bases between. Written as DNA, the CDR3 is TGTGCCAGCAGCGTAGAGGGGGGGTCTCAGCCCCAGCATTTT. Translated: CASSVEGGSQPQHF.